Shown below are 29 T cell receptor beta chains from a single sample sequenced in a study of T cells in Graves' hyperthyroidism and ophthalmopathy. From RNA transcripts, TCR beta CDR3 regions were amplified. HTBI primers were the set used in a first-round RT-PCR of the TCR CDR3. TCRdb analysed the multiplex PCR reads with MiXCR anew, one entry per CDR3 protein. Of about 480,000 distinct CDR3 sequences detected, around 14% appear once; the ten largest clones hold around 17%. Sample: blood. Source of these receptors: a woman under 30 with Graves' hyperthyroidism.

This clonotype was seen more than once but under ten times. This chain uses TRBV13 with TRBJ2-1; 10 positions agree with TRBD2. CDR3 length: 16 amino acids. Germline V gene sequence: CDR1 PRHDT, CDR2 FYEKMQ (reference sequence). The V segment lost 4 bases and the J segment 5 bases; nucleotides outside the gene matches: 8. The CDR3 DNA reads TGTGCCAGCAGCTCCTCCCGGACTAGCGGCAACAATGAGCAGTTCTTC. Translation: CASSSSRTSGNNEQFF.

In its sample, this clonotype was seen a few times. The chain recombines TRBV5-1 with TRBJ2-1; 13 bases match TRBD2. CDR1 is SGHRS, CDR2 YFSETQ, per germline. This CDR3 comprises 14 residues. J lost 8 bases, V lost 5 bases, and 4 bases had no gene match. The CDR3 loop reads CASRRTSGSYEQFF. In DNA, the CDR3 is TGCGCCAGCAGACGGACTAGCGGGAGCTATGAGCAGTTCTTC.

The chain joins TRBV2 to TRBJ2-7, with 9 bases matching TRBD2. The V segment lost 5 bases and the J segment 2 bases; nucleotides outside the gene matches: 10. There are 16 residues in the CDR3. Germline V gene lookup returns CDR1 SNHLY and CDR2 FYNNEI. The CDR3: CASSWNSGRATYEQYV. The CDR3 bases are TGTGCCAGCAGTTGGAATAGCGGGAGAGCCACCTACGAGCAGTACGTC.

In this sample, this clonotype turned up many times. The chain employs TRBV6-5 and TRBJ2-2; possibly TRBD2 for D (5 bases). Germline V CDR1 and CDR2: MNHEY, SVGAGI. The CDR3 length is 18 residues. Trimming removed 2 bases from V and 2 bases from J, with 18 bases in between. The CDR3 DNA sequence: TGTGCCAGCAGTTACCAGGACTTACTCCTGATTAACACCGGGGAGCTGTTTTTT. It codes for CASSYQDLLLINTGELFF.

J is TRBJ2-1 and V is TRBV5-4; D might be TRBD2 (6 bases). This CDR3 comprises 16 residues. The germline V and J ends were trimmed by 0 bases and 4 bases, with 14 bases remaining between them. The germline V gene encodes CDR1 SGHNT and CDR2 YYREEE (reference sequence). CDR3 in amino acids: CASSLGGSGDYNEQFF. Written as DNA, the CDR3 is TGTGCCAGCAGCTTGGGGGGTAGCGGCGATTACAATGAGCAGTTCTTC.

The chain recombines TRBV7-3 with TRBJ2-3; D unresolved. Germline V gives CDR1 SGHTA, CDR2 FQGTGA. V shed 5 bases and J shed 1 base, with 13 bases lying between them. The CDR3 is 15 amino acids. In DNA, the CDR3 is TGTGCCAGCAGCCCCAATAGTCCTGGCACAGATACGCAGTATTTT. This codes for CASSPNSPGTDTQYF.

The chain joins TRBV27 to TRBJ2-7; D remains ambiguous. Trimming removed 5 bases from V and 6 bases from J, with 11 bases in between. Germline values: CDR1 MNHEY, CDR2 SMNVEV (reference sequence). The CDR3 has 12 residues. CDR3 DNA sequence: TGTGCCAGCAGTCCTTCGGGTGCCGAGCAGTACTTC. This encodes CASSPSGAEQYF.

Only a few counts were recorded for this clonotype. The genes are TRBV20-1 and TRBJ1-1; D is perhaps TRBD1 (5 bases). Deletions cut 0 bases from V and 4 bases from J, with 15 bases between. CDR1 and CDR2 from the germline V gene are DFQATT and SNEGSKA (reference sequence). This CDR3 comprises 15 residues. CDR3 region: CSARDYRQGSTEAFF. CDR3 DNA sequence: TGCAGTGCTAGAGATTATCGTCAGGGTTCCACTGAAGCTTTCTTT.

Many counts were recorded for this clonotype. V usage is TRBV10-3 and J usage is TRBJ2-1, with a weak D call TRBD1 (5 bases). The CDR3 spans 13 residues. Trimming removed 0 bases from V and 7 bases from J, with 7 bases in between. The germline gives CDR1 ENHRY, CDR2 SYGVKD. DNA of the CDR3: TGTGCCATCAGTGAGTCTGCAGGGAATGAGCAGTTCTTC. Amino acids: CAISESAGNEQFF.

The chain recombines TRBV29-1 with TRBJ1-1, with a tentative D call TRBD1 (5 bases). This CDR3 has 13 residues. Germline CDR1 is SQVTM and CDR2 is ANQGSEA. Trimming removed 5 bases from V and 4 bases from J, with 14 bases in between. CDR3 residues: CSVIGAWSTEAFF. In DNA form, the CDR3 reads TGCAGCGTTATAGGGGCGTGGAGCACTGAAGCTTTCTTT.

This clonotype was seen repeatedly, ten times or more. The chain recombines TRBV27 with TRBJ2-7, with 9 bases that match TRBD1. Germline loops: CDR1 MNHEY, CDR2 SMNVEV (reference sequence). CDR3 length equals 15 residues. V was pared by 6 bases and J by 4 bases, with 10 bases of the junction left unmatched. CDR3 protein: CASRIRQGVLYEQYF. The CDR3 DNA reads TGTGCCAGCAGGATTAGACAGGGGGTATTATACGAGCAGTACTTC.

Details on this clonotype: Possible read error: a much larger clone is one base away. This sequence joins TRBV20-1 and TRBJ2-7, with D perhaps TRBD1 (6 bases). Germline V CDR1 and CDR2: DFQATT, SNEGSKA (reference sequence). The CDR3 consists of 15 residues. V lost 1 base and J lost 7, with 20 bases in between. The CDR3 is CSARVYREGSDEQYF. The CDR3 DNA reads as TGCAGTGCTAGAGTTTACAGGGAAGGGTCCGATGAGCAGTACTTC.

There are a few counts of this clonotype. The V and J genes are TRBV30 and TRBJ1-5; TRBD1 is a possible D gene (6 bases). The CDR3 totals 13 residues. The V gene lost 2 bases and the J gene lost 5 bases, with 10 bases spanning the gap. Germline lookup yields CDR1 GTSNPN and CDR2 SVGIG (reference sequence). CDR3 sequence (DNA): TGTGCCTGGAGTAGGGGGGCTCATCAGCCCCAGCATTTT. Its translation: CAWSRGAHQPQHF.

In this sample, this clonotype turned up many times. CDR3 residues: CSPTTGRHNEQFF. The CDR3 DNA follows: TGCAGCCCCACCACGGGACGCCACAATGAGCAGTTCTTC. V usage is TRBV29-1 and J usage is TRBJ2-1; D could derive from TRBD1 or TRBD2 (5 bases each). CDR1 and CDR2 (germline): SQVTM, ANQGSEA. This CDR3 comprises 13 residues. V lost 8 bases and J lost 5, with 16 bases in between.

This clonotype occurred many times. The V gene is TRBV5-6, the J gene TRBJ2-7; maybe TRBD2 (5 bases). The length of the CDR3 is 14 residues. Germline V gene data show CDR1 as SGHDT and CDR2 as YYEEEE. Trimming stripped 5 bases from V and 0 bases from J, with 12 bases between. The CDR3, as DNA: TGTGCCAGCAGGGAGGCTCTGCCCTCCTACGAGCAGTACTTC. Amino acids: CASREALPSYEQYF.

This clonotype was seen ten or more times. The DNA for the CDR3 is TGCAGCGTTGAAGATCAACACAACGTACTAACAGGGTTTATCTATGGCTACACCTTC. This encodes CSVEDQHNVLTGFIYGYTF. The V gene is TRBV29-1, the J gene TRBJ1-2; TRBD1 is a possible D gene (6 bases). The V end was cut by 0 bases, the J end by 4 bases, with 27 bases between. Germline V lookup: CDR1 SQVTM, CDR2 ANQGSEA. There are 19 residues in the CDR3.

Many counts were recorded for this clonotype. The J gene is TRBJ2-2, the V gene TRBV7-2; D is ambiguous. The germline V gene encodes CDR1 SGHTA and CDR2 FQGNSA. The CDR3 extends over 12 amino acids. V dropped 5 bases and J dropped 4 bases, with 5 bases sitting between them. CDR3 bases: TGTGCCAGCAGCCACAGCACCGGGGAGCTGTTTTTT. Its translation: CASSHSTGELFF.

This clonotype has at least ten counts. The chain combines TRBV7-8 with TRBJ1-3, with D maybe TRBD1 (6 bases). CDR3 length equals 16 residues. The V end was cut by 8 bases, the J end by 0 bases, with 17 bases between. Per germline, CDR1 SGHVS and CDR2 FQNEAQ. CDR3 residues: CASFLTRTVSGNTIYF. CDR3 coding DNA: TGTGCCAGCTTCTTAACCCGGACAGTCTCTGGAAACACCATATATTTT.

This clonotype has a count of ten or more. The chain is built from TRBV7-3 and TRBJ2-3; 10 bases are shared with TRBD2. V lost 1 base and J lost 3; bases outside the gene matches: 7. This CDR3 comprises 17 residues. Germline loops: CDR1 SGHTA, CDR2 FQGTGA. This chain's CDR3 is CASSLNPGLALTDTQYF. Here the CDR3 DNA reads TGTGCCAGCAGCTTAAACCCGGGACTAGCGTTGACAGATACGCAGTATTTT.

The chain combines TRBV6-1 with TRBJ2-4; D perhaps matches TRBD2 (5 bases). The CDR3 length is 14 residues. V lost 4 bases to trimming and J lost 6 bases, with 13 bases between them. Germline lookup yields CDR1 MNHNS and CDR2 SASEGT. The CDR3 nucleotides read TGTGCCAGCAGTGCGGGTAGCGATGGAAACATTCAGTACTTC. It is translated as CASSAGSDGNIQYF.

This chain uses TRBV5-5 with TRBJ1-3; perhaps TRBD1 as D (5 bases). The V gene's germline CDR1 is SGHKS and CDR2 YYEKEE (reference sequence). CDR3 length equals 15 residues. V lost 1 base to trimming and J lost 4 bases, with 12 bases between them. In DNA form, the CDR3 reads TGTGCCAGCAGCTTGATAGGGGCTTACGGAAACACCATATATTTT. Its protein is CASSLIGAYGNTIYF.

This clonotype was recorded at least ten times. This chain uses TRBV27 with TRBJ1-1, with D unclear. V was shortened by 2 bases and J by 3 bases, with 7 bases between the two germline ends. This CDR3 comprises 13 residues. CDR1 and CDR2 from the germline V gene are MNHEY and SMNVEV (reference sequence). CDR3 in DNA: TGTGCCAGCAGTTTAAGGCCGTACACTGAAGCTTTCTTT. Translating gives CASSLRPYTEAFF.

This clonotype was observed many times. The V call is TRBV18, the J call TRBJ1-5, with no clear D. The germline CDR1 and CDR2 sequences are KGHSH and LQKENI. The CDR3 is 13 residues long. The V end was cut by 3 bases, the J end by 6 bases, with 9 bases between. The CDR3 DNA sequence: TGTGCCAGCTCACCGGGCGAGGGTCAGCCCCAGCATTTT. It is translated as CASSPGEGQPQHF.

Only a few counts were recorded for this clonotype. The chain uses TRBV6-1 and TRBJ2-3; weak D call: TRBD2 (7 bases). The CDR3 totals 13 residues. Trimming pared 6 bases from V and 5 bases from J, leaving 12 bases between. Germline-derived CDR1 and CDR2 are MNHNS and SASEGT. CDR3 sequence: CASREGGKDTQYF. CDR3 bases: TGTGCCAGCAGGGAGGGGGGGAAAGATACGCAGTATTTT.

The V call is TRBV6-1, the J call TRBJ2-2; TRBD2 aligns across 14 bases. The CDR3 spans 19 residues. The germline V gene has CDR1 MNHNS and CDR2 SASEGT. After removal of 2 bases from V and 1 base from J, the junction contained 6 bases not matched to a gene. The CDR3 loop reads CASSEWGTSGSKNTGELFF. CDR3 sequence (DNA): TGTGCCAGCAGTGAATGGGGGACTAGCGGGAGCAAGAACACCGGGGAGCTGTTTTTT.

This clonotype was observed once. The chain recombines TRBV30 with TRBJ1-1, with 11 bases that match TRBD1. Germline V gene sequence: CDR1 GTSNPN, CDR2 SVGIG (reference sequence). Trimming cost V 3 bases and J 3 bases; bases outside gene matches: 0. This CDR3 has 13 residues. For the CDR3, the DNA is TGTGCCTGGAGGGGACAGGGGGACACTGAAGCTTTCTTT. Translation gives CAWRGQGDTEAFF.

This clonotype was found many times. V usage is TRBV11-1 and J usage is TRBJ2-7, with D uncertain. From germline, CDR1 is SGHAT and CDR2 FQDESV (reference sequence). This CDR3 is 13 amino acids long. V was clipped by 5 bases and J by 7 bases, with 15 bases between them. The chain's CDR3 is CASSRPPHEEQYV. CDR3 DNA sequence: TGTGCCAGCAGCCGTCCCCCCCATGAGGAGCAGTACGTC.

There are many counts of this clonotype. The chain uses TRBV2 and TRBJ2-1; no clear D gene. The V end was cut by 1 base, the J end by 8 bases, with 6 bases between. The length of the CDR3 is 12 residues. Germline values: CDR1 SNHLY, CDR2 FYNNEI. The CDR3 DNA follows: TGTGCCAGCAGTGAAGGGGTCGATGAGCAGTTCTTC. Translation: CASSEGVDEQFF.

This clonotype appeared many times. The chain joins TRBV2 to TRBJ2-1, with 7 bases matching TRBD2. The germline V gene encodes CDR1 SNHLY and CDR2 FYNNEI. CDR3 size: 16 residues. The J segment lost 0 bases and the V segment lost 8 bases, leaving 10 bases of the junction unmatched. The CDR3 sequence: CASSRGSVDSYNEQFF. In DNA form, the CDR3 reads TGTGCCAGCTCTCGCGGGAGTGTGGACTCCTACAATGAGCAGTTCTTC. Combining the CDR3 with reference TRBV2 and TRBJ2-1 gives the whole variable domain EPEVTQTPSHQVTQMGQEVILRCVPISNHLYFYWYRQILGQKVEFLVSFYNNEISEKSEIFDDQFSVERPDGSNFTLKIRSTKLEDSAMYFCASSRGSVDSYNEQFFGPGTRLTVL.